This T cell receptor (beta chain) was profiled in a study of T cell responses to AZD1222 COVID-19 vaccine. Study-level points and caveats: Repertoires were sampled only after the peak T cell response. Spike-specific TCR breadth and depth were elevated following two AZD1222 doses. Baseline seropositives among AZD1222 recipients totaled only five or six. The donor group comprised mostly white British people and more females; the analysis possibly underestimated clonal diversity.

Only in-frame clones appear in the TCRdb table, and some are missing; sequencing was by immunoSEQ multiplex PCR. The data contain roughly 120,000 clones, over 75% of them singletons. CDR3 length: 13 amino acids. Germline CDR1 SGHNT, CDR2 YYREEE (reference sequence). Trimming removed 5 bases at V and 5 bases at J, with 13 bases between. Comment on this clone: What it binds is not known.

The source is an adult in good health. The sample was peripheral blood, taken on day 0 of MenACWY control vaccination. The rearrangement uses TRBV5-4 and TRBJ1-2; the D is unclear. The DNA for the CDR3 is TGTGCCAGCAGGGACGGGGTTCGGTATGGCTACACCTTC. This gives the protein CASRDGVRYGYTF.